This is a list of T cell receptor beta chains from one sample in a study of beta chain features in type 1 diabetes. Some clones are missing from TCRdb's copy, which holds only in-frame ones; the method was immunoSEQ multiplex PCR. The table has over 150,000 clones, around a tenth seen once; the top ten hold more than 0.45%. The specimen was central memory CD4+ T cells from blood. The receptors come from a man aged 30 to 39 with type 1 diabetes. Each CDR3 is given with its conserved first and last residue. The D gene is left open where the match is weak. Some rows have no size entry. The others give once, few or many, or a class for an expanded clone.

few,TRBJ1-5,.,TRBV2,CASSERSGRHQPQHF,TGTGCCAGCAGTGAAAGGTCAGGGAGGCATCAGCCCCAGCATTTT
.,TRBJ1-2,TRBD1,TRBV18,CASSPVRGQSTTSNYGYTF,TGTGCCAGCTCACCAGTAAGGGGACAGAGCACAACGTCTAACTATGGCTACACCTTC
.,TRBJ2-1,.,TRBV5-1,CASRISSYNEQFF,TGCGCCAGCAGAATTAGCTCCTACAATGAGCAGTTCTTC
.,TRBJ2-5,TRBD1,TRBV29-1,CSVYTGTELETQYF,TGCAGCGTATATACCGGGACAGAGTTAGAGACCCAGTACTTC
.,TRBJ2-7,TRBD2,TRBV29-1,CSVWSGREDEQYF,TGCAGCGTTTGGAGCGGGAGAGAAGACGAGCAGTACTTC
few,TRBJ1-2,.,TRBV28,CASREVSESYGYTF,TGTGCCAGCAGGGAGGTGTCGGAATCCTATGGCTACACCTTC
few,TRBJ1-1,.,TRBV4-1,CASSQEARRGEAFF,TGCGCCAGCAGCCAAGAGGCCCGTAGGGGTGAAGCTTTCTTT
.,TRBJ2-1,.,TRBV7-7,CASSLEAGGSYNEQFF,TGTGCTAGCAGCTTAGAGGCAGGGGGGTCCTACAATGAGCAGTTCTTC
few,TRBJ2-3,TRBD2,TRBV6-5,CAIRTSGATDTQYF,TGTGCCATCCGGACTAGCGGAGCCACAGATACGCAGTATTTT
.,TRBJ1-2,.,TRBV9,CASSVDQGRNYGYTF,TGTGCCAGCAGCGTAGACCAGGGGCGTAACTATGGCTACACCTTC
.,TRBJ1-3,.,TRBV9,CASSGLSSGNTIYF,TGTGCCAGCAGCGGACTGAGCTCTGGAAACACCATATATTTT
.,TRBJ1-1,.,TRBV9,CASSEGRWDTEAFF,TGTGCCAGCAGTGAGGGTAGGTGGGACACTGAAGCTTTCTTT
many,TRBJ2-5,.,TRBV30,CAWSVRIRETQYF,TGTGCCTGGAGTGTACGGATCAGGGAGACCCAGTACTTC
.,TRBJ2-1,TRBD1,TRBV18,CASSGTGSNEQFF,TGTGCCAGCTCTGGGACAGGGTCCAATGAGCAGTTCTTC
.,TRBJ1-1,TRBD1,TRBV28,CASSPERTGPSEAFF,TGTGCCAGCAGTCCCGAACGGACAGGGCCTTCTGAAGCTTTCTTT
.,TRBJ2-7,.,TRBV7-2,CASSLDGGRGYEQYF,TGTGCCAGCAGCTTAGATGGGGGGAGAGGGTACGAGCAGTACTTC
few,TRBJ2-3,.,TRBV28,CASSDSGGTDTQYF,TGTGCCAGCAGTGATTCGGGGGGCACAGATACGCAGTATTTT
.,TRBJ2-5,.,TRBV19,CASRQVGETQYF,TGTGCCAGTAGGCAGGTGGGAGAGACCCAGTACTTC
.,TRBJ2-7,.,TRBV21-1,CASSKCPSYSYEQYF,TGTGCCAGCAGCAAATGTCCCAGTTACTCCTACGAGCAGTACTTC
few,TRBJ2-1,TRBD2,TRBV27,CASSLGIASGRRTYNEQFF,TGTGCCAGCAGTTTAGGGATTGCTAGCGGGCGCCGGACCTACAATGAGCAGTTCTTC
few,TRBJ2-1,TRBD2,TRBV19,CASSQPGTSANEQFF,TGTGCCAGTAGTCAACCCGGGACTAGCGCCAATGAGCAGTTCTTC
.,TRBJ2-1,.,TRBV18,CASSPGQYNEQFF,TGTGCCAGCTCACCAGGACAATACAATGAGCAGTTCTTC
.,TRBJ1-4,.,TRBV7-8,CASSLQGSTTNEKLFF,TGTGCCAGCAGCTTACAGGGGTCCACAACTAATGAAAAACTGTTTTTT
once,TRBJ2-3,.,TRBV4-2,CASSQDPGRTTDTQYF,TGTGCCAGCAGCCAAGATCCCGGGAGAACCACAGATACGCAGTATTTT
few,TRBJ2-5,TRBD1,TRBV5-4,CASTSGQQETQYF,TGTGCCAGCACCTCGGGACAGCAAGAGACCCAGTACTTC
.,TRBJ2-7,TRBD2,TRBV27,CASSLTGTSGSYEQYF,TGTGCCAGCAGTCTTACCGGGACTAGCGGCTCCTACGAGCAGTACTTC
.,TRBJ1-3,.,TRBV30,CAWSPGGNTIYF,TGTGCCTGGAGTCCCGGAGGGAACACCATATATTTT
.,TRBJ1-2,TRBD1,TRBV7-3,CASSRRDRAYGYTF,TGTGCCAGCAGCCGCCGGGACAGGGCTTACGGCTACACCTTC
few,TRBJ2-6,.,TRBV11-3,CASSPRGSGANVLTF,TGTGCCAGCAGCCCCCGCGGATCTGGGGCCAACGTCCTGACTTTC
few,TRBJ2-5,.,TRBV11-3,CASSLSMEGQETQYF,TGTGCCAGCAGCTTATCCATGGAGGGCCAAGAGACCCAGTACTTC
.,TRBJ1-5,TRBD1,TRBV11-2,CASSVTGNSNQPQHF,TGTGCCAGCAGCGTGACAGGGAACAGCAATCAGCCCCAGCATTTT
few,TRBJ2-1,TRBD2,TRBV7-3,CASSLIASGSGPVF,TGTGCCAGCAGCTTAATAGCTAGCGGGAGTGGTCCGGTCTTC
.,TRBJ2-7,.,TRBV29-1,CSVREIPYEQYF,TGCAGCGTTCGTGAGATACCCTACGAGCAGTACTTC
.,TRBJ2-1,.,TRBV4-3,CASSQEVTIRGGVYNEQFF,TGCGCCAGCAGCCAAGAAGTAACAATTCGAGGCGGGGTCTACAATGAGCAGTTCTTC
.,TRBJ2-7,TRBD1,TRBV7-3,CASSLRGQEDFEQYF,TGTGCCAGCAGCTTAAGGGGACAGGAGGACTTTGAGCAGTACTTC
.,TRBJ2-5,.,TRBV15,CATSRGAGTQYF,TGTGCCACCAGCAGAGGCGCGGGGACCCAGTACTTC
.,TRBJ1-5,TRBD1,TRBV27,CASHKLGQGNQPQHF,TGTGCCAGCCACAAATTAGGACAGGGGAATCAGCCCCAGCATTTT